This is a list of T cell receptor beta chains from one sample in a study of Ad26.COV2.S vaccination and SARS-CoV-2 variants. Assay used: immunoSEQ multiplex PCR; TCRdb lists only in-frame clones, some missing. There are some 500,000 clones in the sample; 80% to 90% occur only once, and approximately 2.5% lies in the top ten. The input for sequencing was peripheral blood, taken in a trial of Ad26.COV2.S vaccine versus placebo. Source of these receptors: a person between 18 and 60 years old who received the Ad26.COV2.S COVID-19 vaccine or a placebo. The CDR3 runs from the conserved cysteine through the conserved F or W. Fields, in order: CDR3 DNA, CDR3 protein, CDR3 length, V gene, D gene, J gene, clone size. The D gene is left open where the match is weak. Clone size is not always given. Where it is, it says once, few, many or a class for expanded clones.

DNA: TGCGCCAGCAGCCACCCCCCAGGGGGGACTAGCGGGAAAGGGCAGTTCTTC
CDR3: CASSHPPGGTSGKGQFF
length: 17
V: TRBV4-1
D: TRBD2
J: TRBJ2-1
size: .

DNA: TGTGCCAGCAGCTTTCTAGCGGGACTGAACACCGGGGAGCTGTTTTTT
CDR3: CASSFLAGLNTGELFF
length: 16
V: TRBV7-2
D: TRBD2
J: TRBJ2-2
size: .

DNA: TGTGCCAGCAGCTTTACAGCGAACACTGAAGCTTTCTTT
CDR3: CASSFTANTEAFF
length: 13
V: TRBV5-6
D: .
J: TRBJ1-1
size: .

DNA: TGTGCCACCAGCAGAGACTATGGGAGCAATCAGCCCCAGCATTTT
CDR3: CATSRDYGSNQPQHF
length: 15
V: TRBV15
D: .
J: TRBJ1-5
size: .

DNA: TGTGCCAGCAGCTTAGACATGTGGGGGTCAGAGACCCAGTACTTC
CDR3: CASSLDMWGSETQYF
length: 15
V: TRBV7-9
D: .
J: TRBJ2-5
size: .

DNA: TGTGCTAGTGCCTTGGACACCCTTAGGAGCAATCAGCCCCAGCATTTT
CDR3: CASALDTLRSNQPQHF
length: 16
V: TRBV12-5
D: .
J: TRBJ1-5
size: .

DNA: TGTGCCAGCAGCTTCCGGGACAGGGGGGATGGAAACACCATATATTTT
CDR3: CASSFRDRGDGNTIYF
length: 16
V: TRBV11-3
D: TRBD1
J: TRBJ1-3
size: .

DNA: TGCGCCAGCAGCCCCGTGGGACTAGCGGGGTTTGCTAGCACAGATACGCAGTATTTT
CDR3: CASSPVGLAGFASTDTQYF
length: 19
V: TRBV5-1
D: TRBD2
J: TRBJ2-3
size: .

DNA: TGTGCCAGCCACCTACAGGGGGCCCCCTACGAGCAGTACTTC
CDR3: CASHLQGAPYEQYF
length: 14
V: TRBV2
D: TRBD1
J: TRBJ2-7
size: once

DNA: TGTGCCAGCAGTTTGGGGGGGAGAATGGGAAATGAGCAGTTCTTC
CDR3: CASSLGGRMGNEQFF
length: 15
V: TRBV27
D: TRBD2
J: TRBJ2-1
size: .

DNA: TGTGCCAGCAGCCTTAGCGGGGAGCAGTTCTTC
CDR3: CASSLSGEQFF
length: 11
V: TRBV3-1/TRBV3-2
D: TRBD2
J: TRBJ2-1
size: once

DNA: TGTGCCAGCAGCCACGGGACGACAGGAAAACTGTTTTTT
CDR3: CASSHGTTGKLFF
length: 13
V: TRBV14
D: .
J: TRBJ1-4
size: .

DNA: TGTGCCAGCAGCTCCCGGGAGTCGTGGGAGCAGTACTTC
CDR3: CASSSRESWEQYF
length: 13
V: TRBV7-2
D: .
J: TRBJ2-7
size: .

DNA: TGTGCCAGCAGCTTGTGGTTAGGGGAAGAGACCCAGTACTTC
CDR3: CASSLWLGEETQYF
length: 14
V: TRBV5-4
D: .
J: TRBJ2-5
size: .

DNA: TGTGCCAGCGATGGACAGGGAAGGTCTGGAAACACCATATATTTT
CDR3: CASDGQGRSGNTIYF
length: 15
V: TRBV7-9
D: TRBD1
J: TRBJ1-3
size: few

DNA: TGTGCCTGGAGTTCCGCCGGGTTCTCTGGAAACACCATATATTTT
CDR3: CAWSSAGFSGNTIYF
length: 15
V: TRBV30
D: .
J: TRBJ1-3
size: .

DNA: TGTGCCAGCAGTCCCCAGTTGGTTAGATCGGACCTTTTGGAAGAGACCCAGTACTTC
CDR3: CASSPQLVRSDLLEETQYF
length: 19
V: TRBV6-6
D: .
J: TRBJ2-5
size: .

DNA: TGTGCCAGCAGTCACGGTGGCTACACCTTC
CDR3: CASSHGGYTF
length: 10
V: TRBV28
D: .
J: TRBJ1-2
size: .

DNA: TGTGCCACCAGTATAGCGGGAGGCCCGGTTGAGACCCAGTACTTC
CDR3: CATSIAGGPVETQYF
length: 15
V: TRBV24-1
D: TRBD2
J: TRBJ2-5
size: .

DNA: TGTGCCAGCTCACCACAGGCTAGCGGGAGTTCCGGGGAGCTGTTTTTT
CDR3: CASSPQASGSSGELFF
length: 16
V: TRBV18
D: TRBD2
J: TRBJ2-2
size: .

DNA: TGTGCCAGCAGCCAAAGCAGCGGGGGGCCGCATGAGCAGTTCTTC
CDR3: CASSQSSGGPHEQFF
length: 15
V: TRBV7-3
D: TRBD2
J: TRBJ2-1
size: few

DNA: TGCGCCAGCACCACGGCAGGGTTTCAAGAGACCCAGTACTTC
CDR3: CASTTAGFQETQYF
length: 14
V: TRBV5-1
D: .
J: TRBJ2-5
size: .

DNA: TGTGCCAGCAGCTTTGGGAACTATGGCTACACCTTC
CDR3: CASSFGNYGYTF
length: 12
V: TRBV5-4
D: .
J: TRBJ1-2
size: .

DNA: TGTGCCAGCAGCTTCCCGCCTAATGAAAAACTGTTTTTT
CDR3: CASSFPPNEKLFF
length: 13
V: TRBV5-4
D: .
J: TRBJ1-4
size: .

DNA: TGTGCCAGCAGCCTGGGGGTCGGGAGCTCTGGAAACACCATATATTTT
CDR3: CASSLGVGSSGNTIYF
length: 16
V: TRBV5-6
D: .
J: TRBJ1-3
size: .

DNA: TGTGCCAGTAGGCTGGGACAGAACTATGGCTACACCTTC
CDR3: CASRLGQNYGYTF
length: 13
V: TRBV19
D: TRBD1
J: TRBJ1-2
size: .

DNA: TGTGCCAGCAGCTCCCAGCGGGCATACAATGAGCAGTTCTTC
CDR3: CASSSQRAYNEQFF
length: 14
V: TRBV11-2
D: .
J: TRBJ2-1
size: .

DNA: TGTGCCTGGGCCCTGGGGGGGGGAACCTTCTTT
CDR3: CAWALGGGTFF
length: 11
V: TRBV30
D: .
J: TRBJ1-1
size: .

DNA: TGTGCCAGCAGCTTATTAGGGTCGGGACTAGGGCAGCCCCAGCATTTT
CDR3: CASSLLGSGLGQPQHF
length: 16
V: TRBV7-2
D: .
J: TRBJ1-5
size: few

DNA: TGTGCCAGCAGTTTCAACAGGGCCCCTCTCTTCTACGAGCAGTACTTC
CDR3: CASSFNRAPLFYEQYF
length: 16
V: TRBV6-2/TRBV6-3
D: .
J: TRBJ2-7
size: .

DNA: TGTGCCAGCACCCGGGACAGGGGAGATTTCTCACCCCTCCACTTT
CDR3: CASTRDRGDFSPLHF
length: 15
V: TRBV5-4
D: TRBD1
J: TRBJ1-6
size: once

DNA: TGTGCCAGCAGCGTAGCTTCTGGTGGGCTAGCGGTCTACAATGAGCAGTTCTTC
CDR3: CASSVASGGLAVYNEQFF
length: 18
V: TRBV9
D: TRBD2
J: TRBJ2-1
size: .

DNA: TGCGCCAGCAGCCAAGTCCCAGGGGGAAACACTGAAGCTTTCTTT
CDR3: CASSQVPGGNTEAFF
length: 15
V: TRBV4-3
D: TRBD1
J: TRBJ1-1
size: few

DNA: TGTGCCAGCAGCGATGGGACTAGCGGGGGCCCCTACAATGAGCAGTTCTTC
CDR3: CASSDGTSGGPYNEQFF
length: 17
V: TRBV9
D: TRBD2
J: TRBJ2-1
size: .

DNA: TGTGCCGGCGCTCCCAGGAGCGCGGAAAAACTGTTTTTT
CDR3: CAGAPRSAEKLFF
length: 13
V: TRBV7-9
D: .
J: TRBJ1-4
size: .

DNA: TGTGCCAGCTCTGTTCTAGCCGGTGTCTACAATGAGCAGTTCTTC
CDR3: CASSVLAGVYNEQFF
length: 15
V: TRBV6-5
D: .
J: TRBJ2-1
size: .

DNA: TGTGCCAGCAGTTACGTGTTGGGAAGGGAAGAGACCCAGTACTTC
CDR3: CASSYVLGREETQYF
length: 15
V: TRBV6-5
D: .
J: TRBJ2-5
size: .